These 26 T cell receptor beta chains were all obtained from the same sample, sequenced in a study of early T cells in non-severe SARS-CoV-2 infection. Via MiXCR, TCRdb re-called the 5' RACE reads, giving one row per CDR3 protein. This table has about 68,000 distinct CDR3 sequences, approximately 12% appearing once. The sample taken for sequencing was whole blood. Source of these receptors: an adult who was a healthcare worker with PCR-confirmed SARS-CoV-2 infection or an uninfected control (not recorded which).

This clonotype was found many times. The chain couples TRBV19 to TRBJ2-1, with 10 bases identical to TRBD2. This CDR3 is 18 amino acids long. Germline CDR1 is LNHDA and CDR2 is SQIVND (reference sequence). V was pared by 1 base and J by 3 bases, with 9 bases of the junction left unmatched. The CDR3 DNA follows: TGTGCCAGTAGTATAGCTGGGAGCGGGGGGGCCTTCTACAATGAGCAGTTCTTC. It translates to CASSIAGSGGAFYNEQFF.

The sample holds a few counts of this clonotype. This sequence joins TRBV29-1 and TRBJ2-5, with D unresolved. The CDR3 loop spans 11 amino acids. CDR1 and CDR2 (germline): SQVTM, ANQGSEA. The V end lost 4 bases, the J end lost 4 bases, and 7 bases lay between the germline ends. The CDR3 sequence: CSVVTLETQYF. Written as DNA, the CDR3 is TGCAGCGTTGTTACCCTAGAGACCCAGTACTTC. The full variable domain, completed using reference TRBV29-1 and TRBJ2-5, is SAVISQKPSRDICQRGTSLTIQCQVDSQVTMMFWYRQQPGQSLTLIATANQGSEATYESGFVIDKFPISRPNLTFSTLTVSNMSPEDSSIYLCSVVTLETQYFGPGTRLLVL.

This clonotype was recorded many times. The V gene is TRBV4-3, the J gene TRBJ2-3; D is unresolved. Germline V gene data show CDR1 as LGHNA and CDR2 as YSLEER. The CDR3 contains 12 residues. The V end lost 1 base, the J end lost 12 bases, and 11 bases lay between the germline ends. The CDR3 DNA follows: TGCGCCAGCAGCCAAGGTCGGGCCCCACAGTATTTT. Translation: CASSQGRAPQYF.

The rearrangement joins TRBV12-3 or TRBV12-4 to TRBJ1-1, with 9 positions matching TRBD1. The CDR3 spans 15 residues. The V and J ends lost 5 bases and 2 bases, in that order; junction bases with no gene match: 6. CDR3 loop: CASSPYRGRNTEAFF. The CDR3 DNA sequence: TGTGCCAGCAGTCCATACAGGGGGCGAAACACTGAAGCTTTCTTT.

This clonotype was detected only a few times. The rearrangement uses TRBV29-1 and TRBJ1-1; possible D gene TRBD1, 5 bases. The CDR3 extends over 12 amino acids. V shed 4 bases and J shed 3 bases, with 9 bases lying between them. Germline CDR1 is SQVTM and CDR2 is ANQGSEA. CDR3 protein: CSVGGLYTEAFF. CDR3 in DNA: TGCAGCGTTGGGGGGTTATACACTGAAGCTTTCTTT.

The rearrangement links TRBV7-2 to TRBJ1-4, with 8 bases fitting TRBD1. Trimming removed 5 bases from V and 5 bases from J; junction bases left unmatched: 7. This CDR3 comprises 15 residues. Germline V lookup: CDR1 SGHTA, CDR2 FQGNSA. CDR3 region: CASSPGQGKNEKLFF. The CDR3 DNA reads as TGTGCCAGCAGCCCCGGACAGGGAAAAAATGAAAAACTGTTTTTT.

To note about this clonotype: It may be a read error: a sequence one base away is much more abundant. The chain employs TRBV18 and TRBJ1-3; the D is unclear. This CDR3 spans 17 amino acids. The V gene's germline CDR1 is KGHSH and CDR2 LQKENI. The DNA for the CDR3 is TGTGCCAACTCACCACGGACCGCCGGATCCTTTGGAAACACCATATATTTT. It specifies CANSPRTAGSFGNTIYF.

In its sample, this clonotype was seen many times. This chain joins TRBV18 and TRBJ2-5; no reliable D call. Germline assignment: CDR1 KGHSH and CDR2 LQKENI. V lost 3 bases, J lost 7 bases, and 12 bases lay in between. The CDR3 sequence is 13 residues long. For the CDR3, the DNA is TGTGCCAGCTCACCCCCCTTTCCAGTGACCCAGTACTTC. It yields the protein CASSPPFPVTQYF.

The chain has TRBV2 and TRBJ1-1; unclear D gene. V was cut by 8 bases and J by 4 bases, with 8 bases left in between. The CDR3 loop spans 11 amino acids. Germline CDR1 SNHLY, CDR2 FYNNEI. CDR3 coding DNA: TGTGCCAGCTGTAGAGTCACTGAAGCTTTCTTT. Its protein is CASCRVTEAFF.

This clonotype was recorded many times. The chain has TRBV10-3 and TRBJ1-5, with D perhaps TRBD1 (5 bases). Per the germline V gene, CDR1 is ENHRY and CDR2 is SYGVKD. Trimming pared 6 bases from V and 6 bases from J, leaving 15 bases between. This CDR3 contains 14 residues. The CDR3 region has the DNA TGTGCCATCAGCAAAGACAGAGTTTTTCAGCCCCAGCATTTT. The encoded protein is CAISKDRVFQPQHF.

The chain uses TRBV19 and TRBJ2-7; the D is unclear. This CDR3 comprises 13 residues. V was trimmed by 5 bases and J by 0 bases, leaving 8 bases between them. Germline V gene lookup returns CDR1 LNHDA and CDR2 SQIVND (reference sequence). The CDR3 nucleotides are TGTGCCAGTAGTTGGGGTGCCTCCTACGAGCAGTACTTC. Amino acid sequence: CASSWGASYEQYF.

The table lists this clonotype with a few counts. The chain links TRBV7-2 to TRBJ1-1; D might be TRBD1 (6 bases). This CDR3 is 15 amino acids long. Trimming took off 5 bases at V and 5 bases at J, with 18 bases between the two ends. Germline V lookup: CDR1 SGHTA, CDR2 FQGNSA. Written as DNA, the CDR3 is TGTGCCAGCAGCCGGGCGGGGGGCGCGGGGACTGAAGCTTTCTTT. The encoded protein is CASSRAGGAGTEAFF.

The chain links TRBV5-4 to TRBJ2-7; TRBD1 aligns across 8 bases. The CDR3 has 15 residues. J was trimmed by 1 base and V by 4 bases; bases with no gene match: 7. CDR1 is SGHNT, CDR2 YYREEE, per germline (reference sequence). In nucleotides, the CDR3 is TGTGCCAGCAGCGTGGCCGGACAGGGATCCTACGAGCAGTACTTC. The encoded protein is CASSVAGQGSYEQYF.

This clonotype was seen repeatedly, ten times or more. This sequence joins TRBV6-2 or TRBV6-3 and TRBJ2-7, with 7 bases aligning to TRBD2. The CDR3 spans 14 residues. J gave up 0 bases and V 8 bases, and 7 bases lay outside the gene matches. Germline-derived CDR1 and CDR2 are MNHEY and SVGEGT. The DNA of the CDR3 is TGTGCCAGCCTCCCAGCGGGGACCTCCTACGAGCAGTACTTC. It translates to CASLPAGTSYEQYF.

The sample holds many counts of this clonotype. The CDR3 sequence: CASSPQGLNTEAFF. CDR3 in DNA: TGTGCCAGCTCACCACAGGGCCTGAACACTGAAGCTTTCTTT. This chain connects TRBV18 to TRBJ1-1; D ambiguous. Germline-derived CDR1 and CDR2 are KGHSH and LQKENI. CDR3 length: 14 amino acids. Trimming took 1 base from V and 0 from J, leaving 6 bases between them.

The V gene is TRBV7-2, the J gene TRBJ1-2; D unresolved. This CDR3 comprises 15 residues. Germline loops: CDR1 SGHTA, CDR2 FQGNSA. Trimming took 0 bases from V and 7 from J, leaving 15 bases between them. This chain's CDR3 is CASSLAIPEGSGYTF. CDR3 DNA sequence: TGTGCCAGCAGCTTAGCGATACCAGAGGGCTCTGGCTACACCTTC.

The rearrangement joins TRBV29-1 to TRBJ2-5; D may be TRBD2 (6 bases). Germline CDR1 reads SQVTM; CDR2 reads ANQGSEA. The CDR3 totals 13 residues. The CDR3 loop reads CGGLAGNQETQYF. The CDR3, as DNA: TGCGGCGGGCTGGCGGGGAATCAAGAGACCCAGTACTTC.

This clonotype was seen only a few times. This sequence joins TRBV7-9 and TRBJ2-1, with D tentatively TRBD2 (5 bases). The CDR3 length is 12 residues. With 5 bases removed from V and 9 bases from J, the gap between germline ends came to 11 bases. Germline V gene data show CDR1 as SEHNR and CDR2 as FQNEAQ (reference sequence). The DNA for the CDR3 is TGTGCCAGCAGCCATGGAGGAGCTGAGCAGTTCTTC. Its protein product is CASSHGGAEQFF. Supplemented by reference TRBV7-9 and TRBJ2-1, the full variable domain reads DTGVSQNPRHKITKRGQNVTFRCDPISEHNRLYWYRQTLGQGPEFLTYFQNEAQLEKSRLLSDRFSAERPKGSFSTLEIQRTEQGDSAMYLCASSHGGAEQFFGPGTRLTVL.

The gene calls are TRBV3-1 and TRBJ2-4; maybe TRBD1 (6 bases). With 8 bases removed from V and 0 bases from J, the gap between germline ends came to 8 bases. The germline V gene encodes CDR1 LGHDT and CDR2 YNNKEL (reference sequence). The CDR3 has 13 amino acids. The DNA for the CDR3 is TGTGCCAGCGGGGGCCTAGCCAAAAACATTCAGTACTTC. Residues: CASGGLAKNIQYF.

The CDR3, as DNA: TGTGCCAGCAGTTTAGCAGGGGCTAGCTGGCAGTTCTTC. Translated, it gives CASSLAGASWQFF. This chain connects TRBV12-3 or TRBV12-4 to TRBJ2-1; perhaps D is TRBD1 or TRBD2 (5 bases each). The CDR3 runs 13 residues. V was pared by 0 bases and J by 12 bases, with 12 bases between.

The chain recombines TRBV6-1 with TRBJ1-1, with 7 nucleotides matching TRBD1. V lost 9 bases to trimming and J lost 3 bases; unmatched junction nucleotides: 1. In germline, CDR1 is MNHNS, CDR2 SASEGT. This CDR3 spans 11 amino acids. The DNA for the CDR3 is TGTGCCAGTACAGGGGACACTGAAGCTTTCTTT. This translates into CASTGDTEAFF.

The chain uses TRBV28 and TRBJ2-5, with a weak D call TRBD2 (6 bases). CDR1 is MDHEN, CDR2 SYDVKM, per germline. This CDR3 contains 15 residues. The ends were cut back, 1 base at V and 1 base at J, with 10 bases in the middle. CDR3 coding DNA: TGTGCCAGCAGTTTATTAGGGACTGCCCAAGAGACCCAGTACTTC. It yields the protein CASSLLGTAQETQYF.

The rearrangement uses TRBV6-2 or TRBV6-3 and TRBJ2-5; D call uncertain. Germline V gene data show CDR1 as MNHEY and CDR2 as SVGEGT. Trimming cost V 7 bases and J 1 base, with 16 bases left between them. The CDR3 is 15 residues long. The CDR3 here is CASKSQWGFQETQYF. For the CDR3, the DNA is TGTGCCAGCAAATCCCAGTGGGGATTCCAAGAGACCCAGTACTTC.

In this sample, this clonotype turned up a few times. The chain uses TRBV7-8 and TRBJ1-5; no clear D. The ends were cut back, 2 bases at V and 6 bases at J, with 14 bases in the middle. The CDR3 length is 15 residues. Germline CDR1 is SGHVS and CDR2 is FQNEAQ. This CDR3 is CASSLTDGRAQPQHF. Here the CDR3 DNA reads TGTGCCAGCAGCTTAACGGACGGGAGGGCTCAGCCCCAGCATTTT.

The CDR3 DNA reads as TGCAGCGTGGGGTTCGGGGCGGATGAAGCTTTCTTT. This codes for CSVGFGADEAFF. The chain combines TRBV29-1 with TRBJ1-1, with a weak D call TRBD1 (5 bases). CDR3 length: 12 amino acids. V gave up 6 bases and J gave up 7 bases, with 15 bases separating them. The germline CDR1 and CDR2 sequences are SQVTM and ANQGSEA.

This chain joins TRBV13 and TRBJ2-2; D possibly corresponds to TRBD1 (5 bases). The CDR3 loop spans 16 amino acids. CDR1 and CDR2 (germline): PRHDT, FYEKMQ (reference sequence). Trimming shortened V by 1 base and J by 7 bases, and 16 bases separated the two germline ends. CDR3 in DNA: TGTGCCAGCAGCTTAGCCCGTCGGCAGGGTGTCGGGGAGCTGTTTTTT. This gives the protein CASSLARRQGVGELFF.